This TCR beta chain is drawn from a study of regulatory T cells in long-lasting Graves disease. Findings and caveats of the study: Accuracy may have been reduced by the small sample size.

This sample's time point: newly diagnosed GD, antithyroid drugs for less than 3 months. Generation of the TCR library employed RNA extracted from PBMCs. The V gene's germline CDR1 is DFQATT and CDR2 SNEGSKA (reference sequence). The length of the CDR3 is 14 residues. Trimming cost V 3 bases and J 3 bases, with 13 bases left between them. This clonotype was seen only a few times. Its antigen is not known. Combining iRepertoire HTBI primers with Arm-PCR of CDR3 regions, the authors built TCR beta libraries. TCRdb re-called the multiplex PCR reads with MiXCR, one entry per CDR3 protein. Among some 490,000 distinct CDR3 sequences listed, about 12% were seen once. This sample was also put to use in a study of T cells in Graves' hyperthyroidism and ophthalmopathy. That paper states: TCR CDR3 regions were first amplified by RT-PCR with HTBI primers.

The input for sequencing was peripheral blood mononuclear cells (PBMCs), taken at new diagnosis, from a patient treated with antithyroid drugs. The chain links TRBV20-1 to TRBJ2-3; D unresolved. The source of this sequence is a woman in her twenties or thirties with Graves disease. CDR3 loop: CSASAGVLTDTQYF. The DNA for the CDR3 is TGCAGTGCTAGTGCTGGGGTATTGACAGATACGCAGTATTTT.